The 3 T cell receptor beta chains in this list originate from one sample, sequenced in a study of blood T cell repertoires in COVID-19. Here immunoSEQ multiplex PCR was the method, and the copy in TCRdb shows in-frame clones only, minus some. Altogether 45,000 to 65,000 clones are present, 81% being singletons, with the ten largest covering 26%. The specimen was peripheral blood. Receptor source: a woman of 80 years or more with COVID-19, enrolled during active disease.

This chain connects TRBV9 to TRBJ2-1; D gene ambiguous. With 1 base removed from V and 5 bases from J, the gap between germline ends came to 10 bases. This CDR3 spans 14 amino acids. Germline loops: CDR1 SGDLS, CDR2 YYNGEE. The CDR3 sequence is CASSVFDTNNEQFF. The DNA of the CDR3 is TGTGCCAGCAGCGTATTCGACACCAACAATGAGCAGTTCTTC.

V gene TRBV18 combines with J gene TRBJ2-7, with a possible D match to TRBD2 (7 bases). The V end lost 0 bases, the J end lost 6 bases, and 12 bases lay between the germline ends. The CDR3 loop spans 14 amino acids. CDR1 and CDR2 (germline): KGHSH, LQKENI. DNA for the CDR3: TGTGCCAGCTCACCACCAGGGGGGGTGGTCGAGCAGTACTTC. Translation: CASSPPGGVVEQYF.

The rearrangement links TRBV5-1 to TRBJ2-2; D gene unclear. V was clipped by 4 bases and J by 6 bases, with 25 bases between them. The CDR3 loop spans 18 amino acids. Germline CDR1 reads SGHRS; CDR2 reads YFSETQ. CDR3 loop: CASSPNVFKAVGAGELFF. The DNA of the CDR3 is TGCGCCAGCAGCCCAAACGTATTTAAGGCGGTCGGCGCCGGGGAGCTGTTTTTT. The full variable domain, completed using reference TRBV5-1 and TRBJ2-2, is KAGVTQTPRYLIKTRGQQVTLSCSPISGHRSVSWYQQTPGQGLQFLFEYFSETQRNKGNFPGRFSGRQFSNSRSEMNVSTLELGDSALYLCASSPNVFKAVGAGELFFGEGSRLTVL.